These T cell receptor beta chains were read from a single sample in a study of response to subunit inactivated influenza vaccine. TCRdb ran MiXCR on the RT-PCR reads and lists one entry per CDR3 protein. The sample records around 750,000 distinct CDR3 sequences, about 20% being singletons. The sequencing here drew on PBMCs from blood, taken 5 days after vaccination. Receptors originate from a man aged 50-59 years who received an inactivated influenza vaccine. Each CDR3 is given with its conserved first and last residue. D genes are given only for firm matches. Where a row states a size, it is once, few, many or the class of an expanded clone; other rows omit it.

V gene,J gene,D gene,clone size,CDR3 DNA,CDR3 protein
TRBV11-2,TRBJ2-1,-,-,TGTGCCAGCAGCAACACAGCTTCCCGAGAGCAGTTCTTC,CASSNTASREQFF
TRBV20-1,TRBJ1-1,-,few,TGCAGGCCAGGGGATTCCACTGAAGCTTTCTTT,CRPGDSTEAFF
TRBV7-2,TRBJ2-7,-,-,TGTGCCAGCAGTCGGTCCAGGGGTAACGAGCAGTACTTC,CASSRSRGNEQYF
TRBV5-1,TRBJ2-3,-,few,TGCGCCAGCAGAGGGAGGGGGCTCGATACGCAGTATTTT,CASRGRGLDTQYF
TRBV4-1,TRBJ1-2,-,many,TGCGCCAGCAGCCAAGGGACAAACAGGGACGGCGGCTACACCTTC,CASSQGTNRDGGYTF
TRBV20-1,TRBJ2-7,-,-,TGCAGTGCTCCGCCTGAAGGCTCATCCTACGAGCAGTACTTC,CSAPPEGSSYEQYF
TRBV5-1,TRBJ2-3,-,-,TGCGCCAGCAGCTTGTTAGGATATAGGGCAGATACGCAGTATTTT,CASSLLGYRADTQYF
TRBV20-1,TRBJ2-3,-,-,TGCAGTGCTAGAGTTGACTGGAACACAGATACGCAGTATTTT,CSARVDWNTDTQYF
TRBV25-1,TRBJ2-1,TRBD2,-,TGTGCCAGCAGTGAAATATCGACTAGCGGGAGGGGTAACAATGAGCAGTTCTTC,CASSEISTSGRGNNEQFF
TRBV20-1,TRBJ2-5,TRBD1,-,TGCAGTGCTGGAGGGACAGGAGGGACCCAGTACTTC,CSAGGTGGTQYF
TRBV11-1,TRBJ2-3,TRBD2,few,TGTGCCAGCAGCTTACCCCGCTCGGGGGGGAGGGATACAGATACGCAGTATTTT,CASSLPRSGGRDTDTQYF
TRBV6-5,TRBJ2-3,-,many,TGTGCCAGCAGTTACGCGGGGCCGAAAGGCACAGATACGCAGTATTTT,CASSYAGPKGTDTQYF
TRBV19,TRBJ1-5,-,few,TGTGCCAGTAGTATTGCGGGTTATAGCAATCAGCCCCAGCATTTT,CASSIAGYSNQPQHF
TRBV11-2,TRBJ2-3,TRBD2,few,TGTGCCAGCAGCTCCCTTCTAATCTCTAGCGGGGGGTCTAGCACAGATACGCAGTATTTT,CASSSLLISSGGSSTDTQYF
TRBV20-1,TRBJ2-5,-,few,TGCAGTGCTAGAGATCTCGGGCAGGGAGGTCCCCAAGAGACCCAGTACTTC,CSARDLGQGGPQETQYF
TRBV6-2/TRBV6-3,TRBJ2-3,TRBD2,-,TGTGCCAGCAGTTTACTCGGGACTAGCGGGGGCACACGCACGCAGTATTTT,CASSLLGTSGGTRTQYF
TRBV18,TRBJ2-2,TRBD1,-,TGTGCCAGCTCACCAGGGACAGGGGTGCCCGGGGAGCTGTTTTTT,CASSPGTGVPGELFF
TRBV7-8,TRBJ1-5,-,-,TGTGCCAGCAGCTCGGACAGCTTCAATCAGCCCCAGCATTTT,CASSSDSFNQPQHF
TRBV27,TRBJ2-5,TRBD2,-,TGTGCCAGCAGCTACCGACTAGCGGGAGGTCAAGAATTAGAGACCCAGTACTTC,CASSYRLAGGQELETQYF
TRBV6-1,TRBJ2-1,TRBD2,many,TGTGCCAGCAGGCCCCACAGCGGGAGCTCCTACAATGAGCAGTTCTTC,CASRPHSGSSYNEQFF
TRBV12-3/TRBV12-4,TRBJ2-6,-,few,TGTGCCAGCAGTTTATGGAGGGTTTTCTCGGGCTCTGGGGCCAACGTCCTGACTTTC,CASSLWRVFSGSGANVLTF
TRBV10-3,TRBJ2-5,-,few,TGTGCCATCAGTGAGCTAGACAGTTACCAAGAGACCCAGTACTTC,CAISELDSYQETQYF
TRBV11-2,TRBJ2-2,-,-,TGTGCCAGCAGCTTAGTTCAAGGGGCATGGACCGGGGAGCTGTTTTTT,CASSLVQGAWTGELFF
TRBV6-6,TRBJ2-2,-,-,TGTGCCAGCAGTTCAATGCCCGGGGAGCTGTTTTTT,CASSSMPGELFF
TRBV6-1,TRBJ2-1,-,few,TGTGCCAGCAGTGATAGAATCGCGGGCGGAGGCCGGAGCTCCTACAATGAGCAGTTCTTC,CASSDRIAGGGRSSYNEQFF
TRBV6-5,TRBJ1-5,-,-,TGTGCCAGCATTTGGCAGGGGAGCAATCAGCCCCAGCATTTT,CASIWQGSNQPQHF
TRBV9,TRBJ1-1,TRBD1,-,TGTGCCAGCAGCGTAGGACTGTCGGGGACAGCGAACACTGAAGCTTTCTTT,CASSVGLSGTANTEAFF
TRBV11-2,TRBJ2-6,-,many,TGTGCCAGCAGCTTAGTAAGCGGCAGGGTCAGTGGGGCCAACGTCCTGACTTTC,CASSLVSGRVSGANVLTF
TRBV5-1,TRBJ1-1,-,-,TGCGCCAGCAGCTTGTACGGACTCCAGAACACTGAAGCTTTCTTT,CASSLYGLQNTEAFF
TRBV7-3,TRBJ2-5,-,-,TGTGCCAGCAGCACGGACCGTCAAATCCAAGAGACCCAGTACTTC,CASSTDRQIQETQYF
TRBV7-2,TRBJ1-1,-,-,TGTGCCAGCAGCCCGTTGGCGGGACGTATGAACACTGAAGCTTTCTTT,CASSPLAGRMNTEAFF
TRBV6-2/TRBV6-3,TRBJ2-7,TRBD1,-,TGTGCCAGCAGCACCGGGACAGGGGAAATCTACGAGCAGTACTTC,CASSTGTGEIYEQYF
TRBV12-3/TRBV12-4,TRBJ2-1,TRBD2,-,TGTGCCAGCAGTTTTTGGGGACTAGCGGATCGGAATGAGCAGTTCTTC,CASSFWGLADRNEQFF
TRBV25-1,TRBJ1-1,-,few,TGTGCCAGCAGTGAATTGGGTAACACTGAAGCTTTCTTT,CASSELGNTEAFF
TRBV20-1,TRBJ2-7,-,-,TGCAGTGCTTCCTCCGGGACAGCCGCCTTGGGGGGGTACTTC,CSASSGTAALGGYF
TRBV7-2,TRBJ2-3,TRBD2,few,TGTGCCAGCAGCTGGAGCGGGACTAGCGGGGGCGTACGAAACTTTAGCACAGATACGCAGTATTTT,CASSWSGTSGGVRNFSTDTQYF
TRBV11-2,TRBJ2-1,TRBD2,few,TGTGCCAGCAGCTTAGGGGGACTAGCGGAACTAAAGCAGTTCTTC,CASSLGGLAELKQFF
TRBV5-1,TRBJ1-5,-,few,TGCGCCAGCAGCTTGGAGCCGTCTGATCAGCCCCAGCATTTT,CASSLEPSDQPQHF
TRBV7-2,TRBJ2-7,TRBD2,-,TGTGCCAGCAGCTATAAAGGGACTAGCGGGAGTATCTACGAGCGGTACTTC,CASSYKGTSGSIYERYF
TRBV27,TRBJ1-5,TRBD1,-,TGTGCCAGCGGGACAGGGGCTAATCAGCCCCAGCATTTT,CASGTGANQPQHF
TRBV20-1,TRBJ2-7,-,few,TGCAGTGCTCCAATCCCAGGCTCCTACGAGCAGTACTTC,CSAPIPGSYEQYF
TRBV7-9,TRBJ2-1,-,-,TGTGCCAGCAGCTTAGCGACGGGGGCTGCTGATGAGCAGTTCTTC,CASSLATGAADEQFF
TRBV4-2,TRBJ1-2,-,few,TGTGCCAGCAGCCAAGATGGAGGCAGACTCTATGGCTACACCTTC,CASSQDGGRLYGYTF
TRBV20-1,TRBJ2-7,-,few,TGCAGTGCCAAAGCCCAGACTACATACTACGAGCAGTACTTC,CSAKAQTTYYEQYF
TRBV28,TRBJ2-3,TRBD1,-,TGTGCCAGCGGCAAGGACAGGCGAAGCACAGATACGCAGTATTTT,CASGKDRRSTDTQYF
TRBV12-3/TRBV12-4,TRBJ2-2,-,many,TGTGCCAGCAGCCCCGATGTGGCGGCCGGGGAGCTGTTTTTT,CASSPDVAAGELFF
TRBV4-2,TRBJ2-5,-,-,TGTGCCAGCAGCCAAGATCAAATAGCGGCCCAGTACTTC,CASSQDQIAAQYF